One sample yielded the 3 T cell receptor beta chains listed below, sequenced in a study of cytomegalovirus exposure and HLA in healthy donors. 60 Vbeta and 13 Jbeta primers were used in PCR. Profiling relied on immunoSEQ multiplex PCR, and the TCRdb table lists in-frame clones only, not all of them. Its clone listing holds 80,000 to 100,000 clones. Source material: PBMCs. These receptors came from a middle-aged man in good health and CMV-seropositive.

CDR3 nucleotides: TGTGCCTACAGGGAAAGCTCCTACGAGCAGTACTTC. This codes for CAYRESSYEQYF. The gene calls are TRBV30 and TRBJ2-7; maybe TRBD1 (6 bases). The germline V and J ends were trimmed by 7 bases and 0 bases, with 10 bases remaining between them. The CDR3 loop spans 12 amino acids. Germline CDR1 reads GTSNPN; CDR2 reads SVGIG (reference sequence).

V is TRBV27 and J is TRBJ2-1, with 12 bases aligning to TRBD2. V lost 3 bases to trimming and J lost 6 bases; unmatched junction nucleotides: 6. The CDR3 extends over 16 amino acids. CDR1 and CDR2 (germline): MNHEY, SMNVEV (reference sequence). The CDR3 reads CASSFRLAGGFNEQFF. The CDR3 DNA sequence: TGTGCCAGCAGTTTCCGTCTAGCGGGAGGGTTCAATGAGCAGTTCTTC.

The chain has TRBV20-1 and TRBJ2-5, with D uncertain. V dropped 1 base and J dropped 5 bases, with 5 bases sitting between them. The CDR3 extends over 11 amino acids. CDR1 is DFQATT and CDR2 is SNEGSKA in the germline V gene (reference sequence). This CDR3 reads CSARVLETQYF. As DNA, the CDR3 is TGCAGTGCTAGAGTCTTGGAGACCCAGTACTTC.